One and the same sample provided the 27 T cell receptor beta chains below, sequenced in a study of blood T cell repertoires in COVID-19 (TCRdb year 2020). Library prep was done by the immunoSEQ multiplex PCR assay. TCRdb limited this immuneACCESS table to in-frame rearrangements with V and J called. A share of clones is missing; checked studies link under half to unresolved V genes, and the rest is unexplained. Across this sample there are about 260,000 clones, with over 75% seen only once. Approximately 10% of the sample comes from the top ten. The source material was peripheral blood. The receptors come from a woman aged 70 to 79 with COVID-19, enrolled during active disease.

As DNA, the CDR3 is TGTGCCAGCAGCCAAGAGAACACAGGCGAAAATGAAAAACTGTTTTTT. Its protein is CASSQENTGENEKLFF. V is TRBV3-1 (or the pseudogene TRBV3-2) and J is TRBJ1-4, with a weak D call TRBD1 (5 bases). The germline CDR1 and CDR2 sequences are LGHDT and YNNKEL (reference sequence). The CDR3 is made up of 16 amino acids. V was trimmed by 0 bases and J by 5 bases, leaving 13 bases between them.

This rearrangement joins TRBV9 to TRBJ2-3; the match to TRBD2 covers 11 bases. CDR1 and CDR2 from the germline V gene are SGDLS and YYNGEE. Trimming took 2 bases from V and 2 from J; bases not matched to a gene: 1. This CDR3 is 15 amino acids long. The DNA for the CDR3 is TGTGCCAGCAGCGTTAGCGGGAGGGCCACAGATACGCAGTATTTT. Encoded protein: CASSVSGRATDTQYF.

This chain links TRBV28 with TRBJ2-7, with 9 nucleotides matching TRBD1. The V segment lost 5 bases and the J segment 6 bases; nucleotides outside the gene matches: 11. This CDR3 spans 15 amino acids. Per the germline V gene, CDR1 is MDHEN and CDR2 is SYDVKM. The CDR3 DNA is TGTGCCAGCAGTACAACCCGGGACAGGGTCTTCGAGCAGTACTTC. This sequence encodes CASSTTRDRVFEQYF.

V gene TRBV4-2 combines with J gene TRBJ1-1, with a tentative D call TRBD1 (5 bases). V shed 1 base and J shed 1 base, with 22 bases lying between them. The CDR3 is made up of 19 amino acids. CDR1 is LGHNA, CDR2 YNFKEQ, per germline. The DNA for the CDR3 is TGTGCCAGCAGCCAAGTGATTGGGTTTGACCGAGACAGGAACACTGAAGCTTTCTTT. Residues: CASSQVIGFDRDRNTEAFF.

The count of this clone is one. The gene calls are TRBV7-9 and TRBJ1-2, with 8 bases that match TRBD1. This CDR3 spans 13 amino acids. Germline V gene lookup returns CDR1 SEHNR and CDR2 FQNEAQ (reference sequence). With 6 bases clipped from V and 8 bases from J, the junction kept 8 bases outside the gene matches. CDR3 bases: TGTGCCAGCAGACTCCAGACAGGGGTCGGCTACACCTTC. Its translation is CASRLQTGVGYTF.

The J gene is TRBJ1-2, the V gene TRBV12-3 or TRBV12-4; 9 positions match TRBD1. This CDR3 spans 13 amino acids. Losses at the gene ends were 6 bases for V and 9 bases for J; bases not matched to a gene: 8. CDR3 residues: CASSSTGGSRYTF. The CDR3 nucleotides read TGTGCCAGCAGCTCAACAGGGGGCAGTCGCTACACCTTC.

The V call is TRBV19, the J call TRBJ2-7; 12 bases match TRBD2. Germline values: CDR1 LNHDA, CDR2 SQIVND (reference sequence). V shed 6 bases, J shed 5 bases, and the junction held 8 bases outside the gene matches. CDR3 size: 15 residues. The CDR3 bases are TGTGCCAGTAGCGGACTAGCGGGAAAGAAGGACGAGCAGTACTTC. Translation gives CASSGLAGKKDEQYF.

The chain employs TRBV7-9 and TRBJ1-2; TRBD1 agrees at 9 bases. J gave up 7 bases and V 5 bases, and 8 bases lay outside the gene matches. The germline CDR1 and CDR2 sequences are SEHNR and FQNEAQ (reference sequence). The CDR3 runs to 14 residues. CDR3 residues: CASSDTTGGVGYTF. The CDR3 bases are TGTGCCAGCAGCGATACCACAGGGGGCGTTGGCTACACCTTC.

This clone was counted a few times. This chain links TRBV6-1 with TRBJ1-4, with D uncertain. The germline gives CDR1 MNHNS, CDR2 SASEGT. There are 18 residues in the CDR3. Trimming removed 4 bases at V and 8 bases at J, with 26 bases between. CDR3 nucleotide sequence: TGTGCCAGCAGTGGGTTTGGCCTAACAGCCAATCCGGTCGAAAAACTGTTTTTT. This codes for CASSGFGLTANPVEKLFF.

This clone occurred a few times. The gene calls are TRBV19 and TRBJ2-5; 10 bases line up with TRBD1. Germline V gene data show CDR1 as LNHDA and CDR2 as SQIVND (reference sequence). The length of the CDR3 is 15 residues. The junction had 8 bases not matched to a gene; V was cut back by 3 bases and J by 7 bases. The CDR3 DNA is TGTGCCAGTAGTATTGGGGACAGGGGTGGTGGGACCCAGTACTTC. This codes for CASSIGDRGGGTQYF.

For the CDR3, the DNA is TGTGCCAGCAGCATCAGACTAGCGGGAAATATAGCCGGGGAGCTGTTTTTT. This codes for CASSIRLAGNIAGELFF. The chain joins TRBV5-6 to TRBJ2-2, with 11 bases fitting TRBD2. The trim removed 4 bases at V and 6 bases at J, leaving 11 bases unmatched. The germline CDR1 and CDR2 sequences are SGHDT and YYEEEE. The length of the CDR3 is 17 residues.

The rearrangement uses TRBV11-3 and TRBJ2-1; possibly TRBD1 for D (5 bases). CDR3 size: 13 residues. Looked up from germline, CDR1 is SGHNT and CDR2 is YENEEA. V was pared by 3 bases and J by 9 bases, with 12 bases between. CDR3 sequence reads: CASSFSQGGEQFF. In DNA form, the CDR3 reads TGTGCCAGCAGCTTTTCCCAGGGCGGTGAGCAGTTCTTC.

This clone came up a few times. Here the CDR3 DNA reads TGTGCCAGCAGTTTAGGTGGGGCGCTGCTCTATGGCTACACCTTC. This translates into CASSLGGALLYGYTF. V is TRBV28 and J is TRBJ1-2, with D perhaps TRBD1 (5 bases). V lost 2 bases to trimming and J lost 4 bases, with 14 bases between them. The CDR3 is made up of 15 amino acids. CDR1 and CDR2 from the germline V gene are MDHEN and SYDVKM.

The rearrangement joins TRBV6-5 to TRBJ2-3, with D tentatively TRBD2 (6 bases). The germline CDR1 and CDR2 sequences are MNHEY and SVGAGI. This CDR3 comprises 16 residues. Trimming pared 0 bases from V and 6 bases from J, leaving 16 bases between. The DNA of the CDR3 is TGTGCCAGCAGTTACTCCTTCCAGCGGGCAAAGGATACGCAGTATTTT. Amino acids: CASSYSFQRAKDTQYF.

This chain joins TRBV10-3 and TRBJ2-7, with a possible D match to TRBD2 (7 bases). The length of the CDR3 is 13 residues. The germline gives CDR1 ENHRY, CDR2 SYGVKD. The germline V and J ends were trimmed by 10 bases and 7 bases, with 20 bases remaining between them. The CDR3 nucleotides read TGTGCCACCAATCGGGGGGCAGGGGAGGAGCAGTACTTC. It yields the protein CATNRGAGEEQYF.

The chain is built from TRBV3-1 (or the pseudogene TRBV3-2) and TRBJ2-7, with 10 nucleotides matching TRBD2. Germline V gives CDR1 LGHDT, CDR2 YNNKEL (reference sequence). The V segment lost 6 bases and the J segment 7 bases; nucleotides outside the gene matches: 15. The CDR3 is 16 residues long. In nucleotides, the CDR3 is TGTGCCAGCAGTTGGATCGGAGCGGGAGGGCCAGGGGAGCAGTACTTC. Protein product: CASSWIGAGGPGEQYF.

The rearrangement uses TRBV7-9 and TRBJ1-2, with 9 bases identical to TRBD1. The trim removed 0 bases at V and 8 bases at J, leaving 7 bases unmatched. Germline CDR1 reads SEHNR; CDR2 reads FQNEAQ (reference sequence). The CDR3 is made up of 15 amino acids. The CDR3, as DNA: TGTGCCAGCAGCTTAGCGGGACAGGGTGTGAGAGGCTACACCTTC. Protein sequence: CASSLAGQGVRGYTF.

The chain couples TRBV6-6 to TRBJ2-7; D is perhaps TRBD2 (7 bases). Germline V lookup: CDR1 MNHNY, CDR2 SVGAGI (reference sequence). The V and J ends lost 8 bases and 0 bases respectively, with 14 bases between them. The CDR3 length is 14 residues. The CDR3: CASCAGAPSYEQYF. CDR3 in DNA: TGTGCCAGCTGTGCGGGGGCCCCCTCCTACGAGCAGTACTTC.

DNA for the CDR3: TGTGCCAGCAGTCCGAAATGGCTGCGTGGGACCGGGGGGTACGAGCAGTACTTC. This translates into CASSPKWLRGTGGYEQYF. The chain recombines TRBV27 with TRBJ2-7; 7 bases are a match to TRBD2. Germline V CDR1 and CDR2: MNHEY, SMNVEV (reference sequence). Trimming removed 5 bases from V and 4 bases from J; junction bases left unmatched: 20. The CDR3 has 18 amino acids.

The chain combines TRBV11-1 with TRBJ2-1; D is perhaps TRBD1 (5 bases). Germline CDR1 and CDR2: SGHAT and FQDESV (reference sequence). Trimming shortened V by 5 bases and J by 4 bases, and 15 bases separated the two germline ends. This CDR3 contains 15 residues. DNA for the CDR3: TGTGCCAGCAGCCCGTTCCGGGCAGGGTACAATGAGCAGTTCTTC. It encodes CASSPFRAGYNEQFF. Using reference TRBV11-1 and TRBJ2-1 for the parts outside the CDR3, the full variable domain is EAEVAQSPRYKITEKSQAVAFWCDPISGHATLYWYRQILGQGPELLVQFQDESVVDDSQLPKDRFSAERLKGVDSTLKIQPAELGDSAMYLCASSPFRAGYNEQFFGPGTRLTVL.

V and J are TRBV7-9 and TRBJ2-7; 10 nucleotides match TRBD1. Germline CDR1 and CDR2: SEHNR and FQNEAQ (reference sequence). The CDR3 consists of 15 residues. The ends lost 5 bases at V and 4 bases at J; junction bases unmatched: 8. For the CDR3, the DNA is TGTGCCAGCAGCGGAAGGGACAGGGGACCGTACGAGCAGTACTTC. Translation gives CASSGRDRGPYEQYF.

CDR3 nucleotide sequence: TGTGCCAGCAGTTACTCGGGCGACAGGGGCGTCTACGAGCAGTACTTC. This gives the protein CASSYSGDRGVYEQYF. V is TRBV6-2 or TRBV6-3 and J is TRBJ2-7, with 8 bases fitting TRBD1. V lost 0 bases, J lost 3 bases, and 7 bases stayed unmatched. The CDR3 has 16 residues. Germline loops: CDR1 MNHEY, CDR2 SVGEGT.

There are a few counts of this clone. Here the CDR3 reads CASSLQGGRSYNEQFF. CDR3 nucleotide sequence: TGCGCCAGCAGCTTGCAGGGAGGGAGGTCCTACAATGAGCAGTTCTTC. The chain carries TRBV5-1 and TRBJ2-1, with 7 bases matching TRBD2. With V trimmed by 1 base and J by 1 base, 5 bases remained unmatched. Germline V CDR1 and CDR2: SGHRS, YFSETQ. The CDR3 consists of 16 residues.

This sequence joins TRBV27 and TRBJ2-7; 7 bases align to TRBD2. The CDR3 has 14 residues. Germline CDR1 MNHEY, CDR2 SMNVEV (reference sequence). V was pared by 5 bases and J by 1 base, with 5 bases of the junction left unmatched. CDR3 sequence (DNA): TGTGCCAGCAGTATCGAGCGGGGTTCCTACGAGCAGTACTTC. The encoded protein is CASSIERGSYEQYF.

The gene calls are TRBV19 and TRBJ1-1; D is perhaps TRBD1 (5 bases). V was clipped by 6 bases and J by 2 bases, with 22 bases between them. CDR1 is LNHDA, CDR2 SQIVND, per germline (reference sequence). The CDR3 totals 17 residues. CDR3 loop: CASSPVRRQRTNTEAFF. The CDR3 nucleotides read TGTGCCAGTAGCCCCGTTCGGAGACAGAGAACTAACACTGAAGCTTTCTTT. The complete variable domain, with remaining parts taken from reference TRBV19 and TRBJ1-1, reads DGGITQSPKYLFRKEGQNVTLSCEQNLNHDAMYWYRQDPGQGLRLIYYSQIVNDFQKGDIAEGYSVSREKKESFPLTVTSAQKNPTAFYLCASSPVRRQRTNTEAFFGQGTRLTVV.

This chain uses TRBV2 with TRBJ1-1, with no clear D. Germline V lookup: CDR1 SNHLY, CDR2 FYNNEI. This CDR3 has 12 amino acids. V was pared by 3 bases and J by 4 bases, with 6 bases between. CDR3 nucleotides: TGTGCCAGCAGTGATCAGTTCACTGAAGCTTTCTTT. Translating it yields CASSDQFTEAFF.

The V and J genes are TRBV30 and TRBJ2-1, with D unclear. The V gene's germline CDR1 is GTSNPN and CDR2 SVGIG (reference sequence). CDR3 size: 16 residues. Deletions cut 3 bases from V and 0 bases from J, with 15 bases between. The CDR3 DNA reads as TGTGCCTGGAGCGCCCTGACTTTGAGCTCCTACAATGAGCAGTTCTTC. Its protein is CAWSALTLSSYNEQFF.